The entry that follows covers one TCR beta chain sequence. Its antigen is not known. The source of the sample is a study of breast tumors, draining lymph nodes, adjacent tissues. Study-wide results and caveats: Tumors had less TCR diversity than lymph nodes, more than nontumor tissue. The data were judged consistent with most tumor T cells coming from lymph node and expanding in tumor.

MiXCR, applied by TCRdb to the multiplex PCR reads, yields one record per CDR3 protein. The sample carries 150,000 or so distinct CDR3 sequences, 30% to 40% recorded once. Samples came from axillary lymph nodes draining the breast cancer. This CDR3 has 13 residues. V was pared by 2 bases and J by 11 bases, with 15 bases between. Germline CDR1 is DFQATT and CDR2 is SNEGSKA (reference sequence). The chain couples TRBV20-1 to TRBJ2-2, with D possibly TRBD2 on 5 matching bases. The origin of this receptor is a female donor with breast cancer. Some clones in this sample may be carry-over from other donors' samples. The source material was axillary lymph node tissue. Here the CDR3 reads CSARFRTGGELFF. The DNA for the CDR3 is TGCAGTGCTAGATTCAGGACTGGTGGTGAGCTGTTTTTT.